A selection of T cell receptor beta chains follows, all from one sample in a study of human T cells and chemical hapten exposure. Using its own MiXCR run on the RACE reads, TCRdb lists one record per CDR3 protein. The table includes more than 150,000 distinct CDR3 sequences, under 30% detected once. Sequencing used whole blood, obtained in connection with sensitization to the hapten diphenylcyclopropenone (DPC). The source is a woman aged 40-49 years with alopecia areata. Some clones in this sample may be carry-over from other donors' samples. Both conserved end residues are part of each CDR3.

V	J	CDR3
TRBV20-1	TRBJ2-7	CSGEKPGQAEQYF
TRBV9	TRBJ2-1	CASSADSEQFF
TRBV28	TRBJ2-7	CASSLTGDREQYF
TRBV27	TRBJ1-5	CASSSLGRNNQPQHF
TRBV7-9	TRBJ2-3	CASSLFVAIERPDTQYF
TRBV2	TRBJ1-6	CASSERGQGRSPLHF
TRBV9	TRBJ1-6	CASSVEGQANSPLHF
TRBV18	TRBJ2-7	CASSRDSDAYEQYF
TRBV9	TRBJ2-3	CASSVGRGSTDTQYF
TRBV7-3	TRBJ2-1	CASSYGGLAEQFF